Below, 9 T cell receptor beta chains from the same sample are listed, as sequenced in a study of T cell repertoires in cytomegalovirus infection. Antigen specificity for these receptors is unknown. MiXCR was run by TCRdb on the reads, yielding one entry per CDR3 protein. This table holds fewer than 650,000 distinct CDR3 sequences, approximately 40% found once. The sample here was cultured PBMCs, taken from culture after CMV antigen stimulation. These receptor sequences come from a human donor in good health (CMV status not recorded). Some clones in this sample may be carry-over from other donors' samples.

The gene calls are TRBV18 and TRBJ2-2, with D uncertain. This CDR3 contains 13 residues. V dropped 2 bases and J dropped 6 bases, with 7 bases sitting between them. Germline V gene data show CDR1 as KGHSH and CDR2 as LQKENI. The CDR3 nucleotides are TGTGCCAGCTCACCAACTCGACCCGGGGAGCTGTTTTTT. This gives the protein CASSPTRPGELFF. Full variable domain (outside the CDR3, taken from reference TRBV18 and TRBJ2-2): NAGVMQNPRHLVRRRGQEARLRCSPMKGHSHVYWYRQLPEEGLKFMVYLQKENIIDESGMPKERFSAEFPKEGPSILRIQQVVRGDSAAYFCASSPTRPGELFFGEGSRLTVL.

This clonotype was found a few times. The J gene is TRBJ2-7, the V gene TRBV6-5; D gene uncertain. V dropped 5 bases and J dropped 0 bases, with 11 bases sitting between them. The germline CDR1 and CDR2 sequences are MNHEY and SVGAGI. The CDR3 totals 14 residues. CDR3 region: CASSTGRFSYEQYF. In DNA form, the CDR3 reads TGTGCCAGCAGTACCGGACGTTTCTCCTACGAGCAGTACTTC.

This clonotype was seen a few times. The CDR3 reads CASSFPATNEKLFF. The CDR3 bases are TGTGCCAGCAGTTTCCCGGCAACTAATGAAAAACTGTTTTTT. V usage is TRBV28 and J usage is TRBJ1-4, with D hard to call. The CDR3 spans 14 residues. Trimming took 3 bases from V and 0 from J, leaving 5 bases between them. The germline V gene encodes CDR1 MDHEN and CDR2 SYDVKM.

This clonotype turned up a few times. The chain uses TRBV7-6 and TRBJ2-7; a weak D match, TRBD2 (6 bases). The V end lost 1 base, the J end lost 7 bases, and 17 bases lay between the germline ends. Germline loops: CDR1 SGHVS, CDR2 FNYEAQ. The CDR3 totals 15 residues. The CDR3 DNA reads as TGTGCCAGCAGCTTAGATATAGCGGAGGGCTGGGAGCAGTACTTC. It translates to CASSLDIAEGWEQYF. The entire variable domain, with the rest obtained from reference TRBV7-6 and TRBJ2-7, is as follows: GAGVSQSPRYKVTKRGQDVALRCDPISGHVSLYWYRQALGQGPEFLTYFNYEAQQDKSGLPNDRFSAERPEGSISTLTIQRTEQRDSAMYRCASSLDIAEGWEQYFGPGTRLTVT.

The chain is built from TRBV19 and TRBJ2-1, with a tentative D call TRBD2 (5 bases). The germline V gene has CDR1 LNHDA and CDR2 SQIVND (reference sequence). The CDR3 is made up of 17 amino acids. V lost 7 bases to trimming and J lost 1 base, with 20 bases between them. This CDR3 reads CASTTASVTGSYNEQFF. DNA of the CDR3: TGTGCCAGTACCACTGCCTCCGTCACGGGGTCCTACAATGAGCAGTTCTTC.

This rearrangement joins TRBV7-6 to TRBJ1-3; unclear D gene. Germline values: CDR1 SGHVS, CDR2 FNYEAQ. The CDR3 consists of 16 residues. V was shortened by 1 base and J by 0 bases, with 10 bases between the two germline ends. CDR3 residues: CASSLGPAFSGNTIYF. CDR3 DNA sequence: TGTGCCAGCAGCTTAGGCCCGGCGTTCTCTGGAAACACCATATATTTT.

This clonotype appeared a few times. CDR3 sequence reads: CASREDTGKNEKLFF. The CDR3 nucleotides are TGTGCCAGCCGGGAAGATACAGGGAAGAATGAAAAACTGTTTTTT. The rearrangement joins TRBV6-5 to TRBJ1-4; D perhaps matches TRBD1 (6 bases). The V end lost 8 bases, the J end lost 5 bases, and 18 bases lay between the germline ends. The CDR3 consists of 15 residues. Germline V gives CDR1 MNHEY, CDR2 SVGAGI.

This sequence joins TRBV29-1 and TRBJ2-3, with D unresolved. Germline V gene sequence: CDR1 SQVTM, CDR2 ANQGSEA. This CDR3 contains 12 residues. The V end was cut by 7 bases, the J end by 2 bases, with 10 bases between. CDR3 nucleotide sequence: TGCAGCGCCCTACTACTCACAGATACGCAGTATTTT. Translating gives CSALLLTDTQYF.

The chain has TRBV7-8 and TRBJ1-5; possible D gene TRBD1, 5 bases. Germline CDR1 reads SGHVS; CDR2 reads FQNEAQ. V lost 1 base and J lost 1, with 8 bases in between. The CDR3 length is 15 residues. Written as DNA, the CDR3 is TGTGCCAGCAGCTTAGTCCGGGACAGCAATCAGCCCCAGCATTTT. This gives the protein CASSLVRDSNQPQHF.